These T cell receptor beta chains were read from a single sample in a study of cytomegalovirus exposure and HLA in healthy donors. Produced via immunoSEQ multiplex PCR; TCRdb's table is partial and in-frame only. The sample records about 110,000 clones, 75% to 80% being singletons. The sample was PBMCs. Source of these receptors: a woman aged 25 to 39 in good health and CMV-seronegative. Both conserved end residues are part of each CDR3. Each record gives: J gene, D gene, clone size, V gene, CDR3 DNA, CDR3 protein. The D gene is left open where the match is weak. Size is omitted from some rows. Given values are once, few, many or a class for expanded clones.

TRBJ1-4	-	-	TRBV9	TGTGCCAGCAGCCCCCTAACGGGGGAACTGTTTTTT	CASSPLTGELFF
TRBJ2-7	-	once	TRBV5-4	TGTGCCAGCAGCCTCACAGGGATCCACGAGCAGTACTTC	CASSLTGIHEQYF
TRBJ1-1	-	-	TRBV7-2	TGTGCCAGCAGCTGGTGGGGGGGCACTGAAGCTTTCTTT	CASSWWGGTEAFF
TRBJ2-2	-	-	TRBV4-1	TGCGCCAGCAGCCAAGACAGTCAGGGGCTGAACACCGGGGAGCTGTTTTTT	CASSQDSQGLNTGELFF
TRBJ1-5	TRBD1	-	TRBV5-1	TGCGCCAGCAGCCCAACGGACAGGAATCAGCCCCAGCATTTT	CASSPTDRNQPQHF
TRBJ1-2	-	-	TRBV4-3	TGCGCCAGCAGCCAAGATTCTTCGCCAGGGGCTGGCTACACCTTC	CASSQDSSPGAGYTF
TRBJ1-6	TRBD1	-	TRBV19	TGTGCCAGTAGTGCCCACCGGGACAGGGGGAATTCACCCCTCCACTTT	CASSAHRDRGNSPLHF
TRBJ2-2	-	-	TRBV29-1	TGCAGCGTTCCACAGGGACCCGGGGAGCTGTTTTTT	CSVPQGPGELFF
TRBJ1-2	-	-	TRBV28	TGTGCCAGCCTTGGAAGGGGATCTACTAACTATGGCTACACCTTC	CASLGRGSTNYGYTF
TRBJ2-2	TRBD1	-	TRBV9	TGTGCCAGCAGCGTAGAGGCACAGGGGTACGGGGAGCTGTTTTTT	CASSVEAQGYGELFF
TRBJ2-1	TRBD2	-	TRBV19	TGTGCCAGTAGTAGCGGGAGGGCCTCCTACAATGAGCAGTTCTTC	CASSSGRASYNEQFF
TRBJ1-2	TRBD1	once	TRBV30	TGTGCCTGGAGTGTAGCAGGGGGCGTAGGGGATGGCTACACCTTC	CAWSVAGGVGDGYTF
TRBJ1-4	-	-	TRBV28	TGTGCCAGCAGTAATACTGCAACTAATGAAAAACTGTTTTTT	CASSNTATNEKLFF
TRBJ2-3	-	-	TRBV6-1	TGTGCCAGCAGTGAATTAATAGCAGGGTCAGATACGCAGTATTTT	CASSELIAGSDTQYF
TRBJ1-2	-	-	TRBV19	TGTGCCAGTACTTCAGGGATTGGCTACACCTTC	CASTSGIGYTF
TRBJ1-4	-	-	TRBV5-4	TGTGCCAGCAGCTATGACAGCGAAAAACTGTTTTTT	CASSYDSEKLFF
TRBJ1-5	-	-	TRBV7-8	TGTGCCAGCAGCCCCCTACGGGGCAATCAGCCCCAGCATTTT	CASSPLRGNQPQHF
TRBJ2-7	-	-	TRBV30	TGTGCCTGGAGTCGGCCAGGGGTGTACGAGCAGTACTTC	CAWSRPGVYEQYF
TRBJ2-2	-	-	TRBV2	TGTGCCAGCAGCGGTGGAGCGGGCAACACCGGGGAGCTGTTTTTT	CASSGGAGNTGELFF
TRBJ1-2	TRBD1	-	TRBV19	TGTGCCAGTAGTATGGGGGACAGCGGTAACTATGGCTACACCTTC	CASSMGDSGNYGYTF
TRBJ2-3	TRBD2	once	TRBV4-3	TGCGCCAGCAGCCAATTAGCGGGATCGGACTTGGATACGCAGTATTTT	CASSQLAGSDLDTQYF
TRBJ1-2	-	-	TRBV29-1	TGCAGCGTGCGGACAGCTCCTAACTATGGCTACACCTTC	CSVRTAPNYGYTF
TRBJ2-7	TRBD2	-	TRBV9	TGTGCCAGCAGACCATCCTCGGGAGGTCGAATGGGCACCTACGAGCAGTACTTC	CASRPSSGGRMGTYEQYF
TRBJ2-7	TRBD1	-	TRBV7-6	TGTGCCAGCAGCTTGGACAGGGGGAGCTCCTACGAGCAGTACTTC	CASSLDRGSSYEQYF
TRBJ1-6	TRBD1	once	TRBV30	TGTGCCTGGACAGGGACAGGGGGATTTAATTCACCCCTCCACTTT	CAWTGTGGFNSPLHF
TRBJ2-2	-	-	TRBV7-2	TGTGCCAGCAGCCCAGGGATTGGCACCGGGGAGCTGTTTTTT	CASSPGIGTGELFF
TRBJ1-5	-	-	TRBV27	TGTGCCAGCAGCCAGGGGCTTAGCAATCAGCCCCAGCATTTT	CASSQGLSNQPQHF
TRBJ2-7	-	-	TRBV10-3	TGTGCCATCAGGCGCCACTACGAGCAGTACTTC	CAIRRHYEQYF
TRBJ1-5	-	-	TRBV30	TGTGCCTGGAGTGGGAGGGGTGGTCAGCCCCAGCATTTT	CAWSGRGGQPQHF
TRBJ1-2	-	-	TRBV4-2	TGTGCCAGCAGCTTTACAAAGAAGCGCGACTATGGCTACACCTTC	CASSFTKKRDYGYTF
TRBJ1-4	-	-	TRBV7-2	TGTGCCAGCAGCTTAGTAGGGGGAGCTAATGAAAAACTGTTTTTT	CASSLVGGANEKLFF
TRBJ1-2	TRBD1	few	TRBV5-8	TGTGCCAGCAGCCCGGAGGGGACAGGGGTTTCATATGGCTACACCTTC	CASSPEGTGVSYGYTF
TRBJ2-3	TRBD1	-	TRBV6-6	TGTGCCAGCAGTTATCAGGACAGGGCCCCCGATACGCAGTATTTT	CASSYQDRAPDTQYF
TRBJ2-3	TRBD1	-	TRBV7-2	TGTGCCAGCAGCTTAGTTGGGACAGGCATAACAGATACGCAGTATTTT	CASSLVGTGITDTQYF
TRBJ2-1	-	-	TRBV6-5	TGTGCCAGCAGTTACTCGGGCCAGGGCTACAATGAGCAGTTCTTC	CASSYSGQGYNEQFF
TRBJ2-5	-	-	TRBV2	TGTGCCAGCAGTGAATCACTGTACCAAGAGACCCAGTACTTC	CASSESLYQETQYF
TRBJ2-7	-	once	TRBV4-1	TGCGCCAGCAGCCAAGATCGGGTTCTGTTATACGAGCAGTACTTC	CASSQDRVLLYEQYF
TRBJ1-4	TRBD1	-	TRBV7-2	TGTGCCAGCAGCTCCCCGGGACAGGGAAGTGAAAAACTGTTTTTT	CASSSPGQGSEKLFF
TRBJ2-7	TRBD1	-	TRBV15	TGTGCCACCAGCAGTCCCCGGGACAGTTCCTACGAGCAGTACTTC	CATSSPRDSSYEQYF
TRBJ2-5	TRBD2	-	TRBV6-5	TGTGCCAGCCATCTAGCGGGGGGGCCGGAGACCCAGTACTTC	CASHLAGGPETQYF
TRBJ1-2	TRBD1	once	TRBV29-1	TGCAGCGTTCGGACAGGGGCGAACTATGGCTACACCTTC	CSVRTGANYGYTF
TRBJ2-7	-	-	TRBV6-1	TGTGCCAGCAGTGAAGGGCTTGGGCAGTACTTC	CASSEGLGQYF
TRBJ2-7	TRBD2	once	TRBV30	TGTGCCTGGACTAGCGGGGGCTACGAGCAGTACTTC	CAWTSGGYEQYF
TRBJ1-1	-	-	TRBV6-1	TGTGCCAGCAGTGTATCCGGGACAATGGGGACTGAAGCTTTCTTT	CASSVSGTMGTEAFF
TRBJ2-3	-	-	TRBV27	TGTGCCAGCAGTTTAGCGCTCCCAGATACGCAGTATTTT	CASSLALPDTQYF
TRBJ1-2	TRBD1	-	TRBV7-9	TGTGCCAGCAGCCAAGGGGGACAGGGGGCGAACTATGGCTACACCTTC	CASSQGGQGANYGYTF
TRBJ2-7	TRBD1	-	TRBV4-3	TGCGCCAGCAGCCAAGGAGAGGGACAGGGCTCCTACGAGCAGTACTTC	CASSQGEGQGSYEQYF
TRBJ2-1	TRBD2	-	TRBV7-9	TGTGCCAGCAGCCTTAGCGGGGGCCGCGGGGAGCAGTTCTTC	CASSLSGGRGEQFF
TRBJ1-1	-	once	TRBV29-1	TGCAGCGTTGTAGCTGTCCATGAAGCTTTCTTT	CSVVAVHEAFF
TRBJ2-1	TRBD1	-	TRBV4-3	TGCGCCAGCAGCCACCGGGACAGGAGCTACAATGAGCAGTTCTTC	CASSHRDRSYNEQFF
TRBJ1-2	-	-	TRBV30	TGTGCCTGGGGGGCCGGGTTAGGTCCTAACTATGGCTACACCTTC	CAWGAGLGPNYGYTF
TRBJ1-2	TRBD1	-	TRBV7-8	TGTGCCAGCAGCTTAGTCAACAGGGGCGGCTACACCTTC	CASSLVNRGGYTF